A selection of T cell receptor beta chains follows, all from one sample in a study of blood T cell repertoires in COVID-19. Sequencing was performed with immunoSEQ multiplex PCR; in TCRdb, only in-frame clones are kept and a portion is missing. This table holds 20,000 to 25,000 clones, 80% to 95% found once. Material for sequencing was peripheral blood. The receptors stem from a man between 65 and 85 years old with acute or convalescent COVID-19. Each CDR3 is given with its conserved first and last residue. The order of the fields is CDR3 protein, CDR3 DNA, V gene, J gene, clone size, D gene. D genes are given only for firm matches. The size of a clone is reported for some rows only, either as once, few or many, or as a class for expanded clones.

CDR3: CASSPRQGQSEQYF
DNA: TGTGCCAGCTCACCAAGACAGGGACAATCCGAGCAGTACTTC
V: TRBV18
J: TRBJ2-7
size: NA
D: TRBD1

CDR3: CASSPQDNSPLHF
DNA: TGTGCCAGCTCACCTCAGGATAATTCACCCCTCCACTTT
V: TRBV18
J: TRBJ1-6
size: NA
D: NA

CDR3: CASSELTEIPDTQYF
DNA: TGCGCCAGCAGTGAGTTGACTGAAATCCCAGATACGCAGTATTTT
V: TRBV10-1
J: TRBJ2-3
size: NA
D: NA

CDR3: CASKVIWASHNQPQHF
DNA: TGTGCCAGTAAAGTTATCTGGGCTTCCCACAATCAGCCCCAGCATTTT
V: TRBV19
J: TRBJ1-5
size: NA
D: NA

CDR3: CASSNRGMNTEAFF
DNA: TGTGCCAGTAGTAACCGGGGGATGAACACTGAAGCTTTCTTT
V: TRBV19
J: TRBJ1-1
size: few
D: NA

CDR3: CACGQGTTPLHF
DNA: TGTGCCTGCGGACAGGGGACGACACCCCTCCACTTT
V: TRBV30
J: TRBJ1-6
size: NA
D: TRBD1

CDR3: CASSPARVSFYEQYF
DNA: TGTGCCAGTAGTCCAGCCCGGGTCAGTTTCTACGAGCAGTACTTC
V: TRBV19
J: TRBJ2-7
size: NA
D: NA

CDR3: CASSPPTGGIANIQYF
DNA: TGTGCCAGCTCACCACCGACAGGGGGGATAGCGAACATTCAGTACTTC
V: TRBV18
J: TRBJ2-4
size: once
D: TRBD1

CDR3: CASRPGLAGDYEQYF
DNA: TGCGCCAGCAGACCCGGACTAGCGGGGGACTACGAGCAGTACTTC
V: TRBV10-2
J: TRBJ2-7
size: NA
D: TRBD2

CDR3: CASSTRGGHNEQFF
DNA: TGTGCCAGCAGCACCAGGGGTGGCCACAATGAGCAGTTCTTC
V: TRBV7-2
J: TRBJ2-1
size: once
D: NA

CDR3: CASSDLSVGGEAFF
DNA: TGTGCCAGCAGTGATCTCTCAGTAGGGGGTGAAGCTTTCTTT
V: TRBV6-1
J: TRBJ1-1
size: NA
D: NA

CDR3: CASSLPSTSGGEQFF
DNA: TGTGCCAGCAGTTTACCCTCGACTAGTGGGGGTGAGCAGTTCTTC
V: TRBV28
J: TRBJ2-1
size: NA
D: NA

CDR3: CASSFRDRAYEQYF
DNA: TGTGCCAGCAGCTTCCGGGACAGGGCCTACGAGCAGTACTTC
V: TRBV7-9
J: TRBJ2-7
size: NA
D: TRBD1

CDR3: CASSTPAGGRYEQFF
DNA: TGTGCCAGCAGTACCCCAGCGGGGGGGAGATATGAGCAGTTCTTC
V: TRBV28
J: TRBJ2-1
size: NA
D: TRBD2

CDR3: CASSYSSFTEAFF
DNA: TGTGCCAGCAGTTACTCGTCCTTCACTGAAGCTTTCTTT
V: TRBV6-6
J: TRBJ1-1
size: NA
D: NA

CDR3: CASSYRTDRGPGNSNQPQHF
DNA: TGTGCCAGCAGTTACAGGACAGACAGGGGGCCCGGGAATAGCAATCAGCCCCAGCATTTT
V: TRBV6-2/TRBV6-3
J: TRBJ1-5
size: NA
D: TRBD1

CDR3: CASSPSFRGTGRIEQYF
DNA: TGTGCCAGCAGCCCGAGCTTTCGTGGGACAGGAAGGATCGAGCAGTACTTC
V: TRBV7-2
J: TRBJ2-7
size: NA
D: TRBD1

CDR3: CATSDPTGGDQPQHF
DNA: TGTGCCACCAGTGATCCAACAGGGGGGGACCAGCCCCAGCATTTT
V: TRBV24-1
J: TRBJ1-5
size: few
D: TRBD1

CDR3: CASSTNYLPEQFF
DNA: TGTGCCAGCAGTACCAATTACCTACCTGAGCAGTTCTTC
V: TRBV12-3/TRBV12-4
J: TRBJ2-1
size: NA
D: NA

CDR3: CASSYRQAYNEQFF
DNA: TGTGCCAGCAGTTACCGACAGGCCTACAATGAGCAGTTCTTC
V: TRBV6-6
J: TRBJ2-1
size: NA
D: NA

CDR3: CASSFGGYRLSSYNSPLHF
DNA: TGTGCCAGCAGTTTCGGAGGGTACAGACTTAGCTCCTATAATTCACCCCTCCACTTT
V: TRBV28
J: TRBJ1-6
size: once
D: NA

CDR3: CASSLGAGTAYNEQFF
DNA: TGCGCCAGCAGCTTGGGCGCCGGGACTGCGTACAATGAGCAGTTCTTC
V: TRBV5-1
J: TRBJ2-1
size: NA
D: NA

CDR3: CASSQRTEAFF
DNA: TGTGCCAGCAGCCAGCGCACTGAAGCTTTCTTT
V: TRBV11-3
J: TRBJ1-1
size: NA
D: NA

CDR3: CASRSPGNLYEQYF
DNA: TGTGCCAGCCGTAGCCCAGGGAATCTTTACGAGCAGTACTTC
V: TRBV5-5
J: TRBJ2-7
size: NA
D: NA

CDR3: CASSLPAGAQETQYF
DNA: TGCGCCAGCAGCTTGCCAGCGGGGGCCCAAGAGACCCAGTACTTC
V: TRBV5-1
J: TRBJ2-5
size: NA
D: TRBD2

CDR3: CASSRQGAPTDTQYF
DNA: TGTGCCAGCAGCCGACAGGGGGCCCCCACAGATACGCAGTATTTT
V: TRBV11-3
J: TRBJ2-3
size: NA
D: TRBD1

CDR3: CSAQDRGGQPQHF
DNA: TGCAGCGCCCAGGACAGGGGAGGTCAGCCCCAGCATTTT
V: TRBV29-1
J: TRBJ1-5
size: NA
D: TRBD1

CDR3: CASSLIGGELFF
DNA: TGTGCCAGCAGCCTAATCGGCGGGGAGCTGTTTTTT
V: TRBV3-1/TRBV3-2
J: TRBJ2-2
size: NA
D: NA

CDR3: CARSHRDTKGPPLHF
DNA: TGTGCCAGAAGCCACCGGGACACTAAAGGCCCACCCCTCCACTTT
V: TRBV5-3
J: TRBJ1-6
size: NA
D: NA

CDR3: CASSKSGSITDTQYF
DNA: TGTGCCAGTAGTAAAAGCGGGAGTATAACAGATACGCAGTATTTT
V: TRBV19
J: TRBJ2-3
size: once
D: TRBD2

CDR3: CATEGTSGNTIYF
DNA: TGTGCCACCGAAGGGACTTCTGGAAACACCATATATTTT
V: TRBV10-3
J: TRBJ1-3
size: NA
D: NA

CDR3: CASSQDGGVRNTEAFF
DNA: TGCGCCAGCAGCCAAGATGGGGGGGTTCGGAACACTGAAGCTTTCTTT
V: TRBV4-3
J: TRBJ1-1
size: NA
D: NA

CDR3: CASSPQPSEQFF
DNA: TGTGCCAGCTCACCACAACCTAGTGAGCAGTTCTTC
V: TRBV18
J: TRBJ2-1
size: NA
D: NA

CDR3: CASSLDPGGVGYEQYF
DNA: TGTGCCAGCAGCTTAGATCCGGGAGGTGTCGGCTACGAGCAGTACTTC
V: TRBV7-6
J: TRBJ2-7
size: NA
D: TRBD2

CDR3: CASSPLSSGETQYF
DNA: TGTGCCAGCTCACCATTGAGTTCGGGAGAGACCCAGTACTTC
V: TRBV18
J: TRBJ2-5
size: once
D: NA

CDR3: CASRGVNEQFF
DNA: TGCGCCAGCAGAGGAGTCAATGAGCAGTTCTTC
V: TRBV4-1
J: TRBJ2-1
size: once
D: NA

CDR3: CATSREAGTYEQYF
DNA: TGTGCCACCAGCAGAGAGGCGGGCACCTACGAGCAGTACTTC
V: TRBV15
J: TRBJ2-7
size: NA
D: NA

CDR3: CASSLRAGTSTDTQYF
DNA: TGCGCCAGCAGCTTGCGAGCGGGTACTAGCACAGATACGCAGTATTTT
V: TRBV5-1
J: TRBJ2-3
size: NA
D: NA

CDR3: CASSPPTSGMIDTQYF
DNA: TGTGCCAGCTCACCACCCACTAGCGGGATGATAGATACGCAGTATTTT
V: TRBV18
J: TRBJ2-3
size: NA
D: TRBD2

CDR3: CASSLVRGKAFF
DNA: TGCGCCAGCAGCTTGGTTCGGGGGAAAGCTTTCTTT
V: TRBV5-1
J: TRBJ1-1
size: once
D: NA

CDR3: CASSLVRGGSYNEQFF
DNA: TGTGCCAGCAGCTTAGTTAGAGGTGGAAGCTACAATGAGCAGTTCTTC
V: TRBV7-2
J: TRBJ2-1
size: NA
D: NA

CDR3: CASSYVGASSYEQYF
DNA: TGTGCCAGCAGTTACGTTGGGGCGAGCTCCTACGAGCAGTACTTC
V: TRBV6-6
J: TRBJ2-7
size: NA
D: NA

CDR3: CASSLATGGNEQFF
DNA: TGTGCCAGCAGCTTGGCCACAGGGGGCAATGAGCAGTTCTTC
V: TRBV5-6
J: TRBJ2-1
size: NA
D: TRBD1

CDR3: CASSLRGEAFF
DNA: TGTGCCAGCAGTTTAAGGGGGGAAGCTTTCTTT
V: TRBV12-3/TRBV12-4
J: TRBJ1-1
size: NA
D: NA

CDR3: CASSLEGRYSQPQHF
DNA: TGTGCCAGCAGTTTGGAGGGTCGTTATAGTCAGCCCCAGCATTTT
V: TRBV28
J: TRBJ1-5
size: NA
D: NA

CDR3: CARRAVGGQGAFCSEQYF
DNA: TGCGCCAGGCGGGCTGTAGGGGGACAGGGGGCCTTTTGTTCCGAGCAGTACTTC
V: TRBV10-1
J: TRBJ2-7
size: NA
D: TRBD1

CDR3: CASSLNRDRGQDTQYF
DNA: TGTGCCAGCAGCTTGAATCGGGACAGGGGACAAGATACGCAGTATTTT
V: TRBV7-2
J: TRBJ2-3
size: NA
D: TRBD1